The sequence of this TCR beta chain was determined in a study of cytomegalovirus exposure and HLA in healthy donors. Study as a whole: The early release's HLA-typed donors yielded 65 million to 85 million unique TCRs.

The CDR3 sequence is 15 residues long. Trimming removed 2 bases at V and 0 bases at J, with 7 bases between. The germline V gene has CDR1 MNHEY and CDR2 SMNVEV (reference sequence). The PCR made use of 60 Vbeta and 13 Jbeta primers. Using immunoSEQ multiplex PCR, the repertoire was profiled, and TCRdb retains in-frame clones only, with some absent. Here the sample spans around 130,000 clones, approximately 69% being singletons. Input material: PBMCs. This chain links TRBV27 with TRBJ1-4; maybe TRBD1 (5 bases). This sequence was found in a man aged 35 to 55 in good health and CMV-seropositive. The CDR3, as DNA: TGTGCCAGCAGTTTAACGACAGCAACTAATGAAAAACTGTTTTTT. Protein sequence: CASSLTTATNEKLFF.